This record concerns one T cell receptor beta chain sequence. The target antigen is unknown. Each PCR replicate from the sorted subsets contained about 200 ng DNA, which is tens of thousands of T cell genomes. The repertoire was sequenced with immunoSEQ multiplex PCR; TCRdb's copy has only in-frame clones and lacks some. This table has about 2.1 million clones, approximately 94% appearing once. Germline CDR1 is MNHNY and CDR2 is SVGAGI (reference sequence). The V and J ends lost 6 bases and 5 bases respectively, with 19 bases between them. The CDR3 is 15 residues long. This record comes from a study of shared clonotypes between healthy human individuals. Across the study: For every donor, three CD4 naive, three CD4 memory, two CD8 naive and one CD8 memory plates were used. General study results and limits: Naive subsets generally exceeded memory subsets in estimated richness. Sampling covered blood only; tissue repertoires likely differ.

The naive CD8 population came from CD45RO-negative cells selected for CCR7, without terminally differentiated effector memory CD45RA+ cells. The sequenced sample was naive CD8+ T cells from PBMCs. The chain is built from TRBV6-6 and TRBJ2-5; D might be TRBD2 (5 bases). The TCR was taken from a young man in good health. Some clones in this sample may be carry-over from other donors' samples. In nucleotides, the CDR3 is TGTGCCAGCAGCTATCTACCACAAGCGGTGGAGACCCAGTACTTC. This encodes CASSYLPQAVETQYF.